This T cell receptor beta chain was obtained from a study of beta chain features in type 1 diabetes. The whole isolated RNA underwent reverse transcription, so sequencing captured expressed TCRB transcripts. Generated by immunoSEQ multiplex PCR, the TCRdb table keeps only in-frame clones and is missing some. Of around 330,000 clones listed, approximately 11% are singletons. Of note for this clone: One end of the junction does not line up with germline, which may come from a read error.

Populations obtained by sorting all exceeded 98% purity. The CDR3 has 14 residues. From germline, CDR1 is SSHAT and CDR2 FNYEAQ (reference sequence). Sequenced input: naive CD4+ T cells from blood. The TCR comes from a woman in her 30s in good health. The genes are TRBV7-7 and TRBJ2-1; D is perhaps TRBD1 (5 bases). The CDR3 region is CASSLGASNNEQFF. The CDR3 coding sequence is TGTGCTAGCAGCTTAGGGGCCTCTAACAATGAGCAGTTCTTC.